This T cell receptor (beta chain) stems from a study of blood T cell repertoires in COVID-19. Study at large: Material from acute and convalescent COVID-19 was sourced from the United States, Italy and Spain. From T cells, B-cell-depleted T cells, or PBMCs came the material, which was cDNA or gDNA.

Between the trimmed V and J ends, which lost 3 bases and 7 bases, there was a span of 18 bases. Germline V gives CDR1 SNHLY, CDR2 FYNNEI. There are 16 residues in the CDR3. As processed by the authors: Researchers report that nucleated cell counts were estimated from reference gene primer amplification. Assay: immunoSEQ multiplex PCR; the TCRdb copy retains only in-frame clones and omits some. D and trimming come from the DNA, and the V and J calls and clone size come from that table. The data show approximately 160,000 clones, under 85% seen once. This chain joins TRBV2 and TRBJ2-2; the D gene is possibly TRBD1 (5 bases). Specimen: peripheral blood. The TCR originated in an older man who had recovered from COVID-19. CDR3 region: CASSDQGTAFGGELFF. CDR3 sequence (DNA): TGTGCCAGCAGTGATCAGGGAACAGCTTTTGGCGGGGAGCTGTTTTTT.